This entry is about one T cell receptor (beta chain). The PCR employed 60 Vbeta primers together with 13 Jbeta primers. Using immunoSEQ multiplex PCR, the repertoire was profiled, and TCRdb retains in-frame clones only, with some absent. The sample yields some 90,000 clones, around three quarters seen once. Germline V gene sequence: CDR1 SGHNT, CDR2 YENEEA. This CDR3 region has 15 residues. After removal of 6 bases from V and 3 bases from J, the junction contained 5 bases not matched to a gene. This sample stems from a study of cytomegalovirus exposure and HLA in healthy donors. This receptor was obtained from a man aged 25-45 years in good health and CMV-seronegative. What was sequenced was PBMCs. The chain employs TRBV11-3 and TRBJ2-2; 9 nucleotides align to TRBD1. CDR3 in amino acids: CASSPGQGDTGELFF. As DNA, the CDR3 is TGTGCCAGCAGTCCGGGACAGGGAGACACCGGGGAGCTGTTTTTT.